This T cell receptor beta chain was identified during a study of shared clonotypes between healthy human individuals. The CDR3 extends over 15 amino acids. Germline V gives CDR1 ENHRY, CDR2 SYGVKD. Trimming took 5 bases from V and 4 from J; bases not matched to a gene: 7. The protocol was immunoSEQ multiplex PCR, while the TCRdb copy is restricted to in-frame clones and leaves out a portion. The table shows 1.5 million to 2.5 million clones, with about 95% occurring only once. The naive CD8 subset, CD45RO-negative cells positively selected for CCR7, excluded terminally differentiated effector memory CD45RA+ cells.

The TCR sequence derives from a man younger than 35 in good health. Sequences were obtained from naive CD8+ T cells sorted from blood. This rearrangement joins TRBV10-3 to TRBJ2-5; 10 bases line up with TRBD1. CDR3 region: CAISPGQGSSETQYF. The CDR3 region has the DNA TGTGCCATCAGTCCGGGACAGGGGTCCTCAGAGACCCAGTACTTC.